This T cell receptor beta chain was profiled in a study of metastatic and nonmetastatic thyroid tumors. None of the patients had undergone any treatment ahead of thyroid surgery. This CDR3 is 16 amino acids long. Germline lookup yields CDR1 LGHNA and CDR2 YNFKEQ. V lost 3 bases and J lost 5; bases outside the gene matches: 3. How the authors handled the data: Clinicopathological groups of papillary thyroid cancer showed CDR3 differences that were used to build a distant-metastasis classifier. Using MiXCR, TCRdb reanalyzed the PCR reads. The V and J calls, along with clone size, are taken from TCRdb and not from the paper's own processing. The sample shows roughly 42,000 clones, approximately 19% of them seen only once.

V and J are TRBV4-2 and TRBJ2-1; 14 bases match TRBD2. This receptor was identified in a female donor with papillary thyroid cancer or a benign thyroid nodule (not recorded which). Some clones in this sample may be carry-over from other donors' samples. The specimen sequenced was tumor tissue. CDR3 amino acids: CASSHGLAGGNNEQFF. Written as DNA, the CDR3 is TGTGCCAGCAGCCACGGACTAGCGGGAGGTAACAATGAGCAGTTCTTC.